The 18 T cell receptor beta chains presented below share a single source sample, sequenced in a study of control samples from healthy donors and cancer patients. The table came from immunoSEQ multiplex PCR; TCRdb's copy has only in-frame clones and leaves some out. The table lists approximately 26,000 clones, about 81% of them singletons. The sample was PBMCs. These receptors came from a man aged 60 to 69 with colorectal cancer.

The chain recombines TRBV11-2 with TRBJ1-1; maybe TRBD1 (5 bases). The CDR3 consists of 17 residues. Germline-derived CDR1 and CDR2 are SGHAT and FQNNGV. Trimming cost V 1 base and J 1 base, with 16 bases left between them. CDR3 in amino acids: CASSLGDGRGENTEAFF. CDR3 nucleotides: TGTGCCAGCAGCTTAGGGGACGGCAGAGGGGAGAACACTGAAGCTTTCTTT.

The J gene is TRBJ1-5, the V gene TRBV6-6; possibly TRBD1 for D (5 bases). Germline V gene sequence: CDR1 MNHNY, CDR2 SVGAGI (reference sequence). Trimming removed 1 base from V and 8 bases from J, with 15 bases in between. The CDR3 runs to 15 residues. The CDR3 DNA sequence: TGTGCCAGCAGTTACTGGACCCCGGAAGGGGAGCCCCAGCATTTT. Residues: CASSYWTPEGEPQHF.

The V gene is TRBV12-5, the J gene TRBJ1-1; D perhaps matches TRBD1 (6 bases). The length of the CDR3 is 15 residues. Germline V gene sequence: CDR1 LGHNT, CDR2 FRNRAP. With 2 bases removed from V and 1 base from J, the gap between germline ends came to 11 bases. The CDR3 nucleotides read TGTGCTAGTGGTTTGACGGCAGGGGCGAACACTGAAGCTTTCTTT. Protein sequence: CASGLTAGANTEAFF.

V usage is TRBV5-6 and J usage is TRBJ1-1; no definite D call. Trimming pared 4 bases from V and 4 bases from J, leaving 20 bases between. Germline assignment: CDR1 SGHDT and CDR2 YYEEEE. The CDR3 contains 16 residues. The CDR3 sequence is CASSPPGRGRTTEAFF. Here the CDR3 DNA reads TGTGCCAGCAGCCCCCCCGGGAGAGGGCGTACCACTGAAGCTTTCTTT.

This clone was counted a few times. This chain links TRBV7-2 with TRBJ1-5; 7 bases are shared with TRBD1. The CDR3 runs 14 residues. CDR1 and CDR2 (germline): SGHTA, FQGNSA. With V trimmed by 5 bases and J by 7 bases, 8 bases remained unmatched. In DNA, the CDR3 is TGTGCCAGCAGCCCGGGACAGCAAATACAGCCCCAGCATTTT. It yields the protein CASSPGQQIQPQHF.

The rearrangement uses TRBV5-4 and TRBJ1-1; possibly TRBD1 for D (6 bases). The CDR3 consists of 16 residues. In germline, CDR1 is SGHNT, CDR2 YYREEE (reference sequence). V lost 0 bases, J lost 0 bases, and 12 bases lay in between. CDR3 loop: CASSLDGTTMNTEAFF. The DNA for the CDR3 is TGTGCCAGCAGCTTGGACGGGACAACTATGAACACTGAAGCTTTCTTT.

CDR3 nucleotide sequence: TGCGCCAGCAGTGAGTCGGGGCAGGGGCCCTTTGACTATGGCTACACCTTC. Translation: CASSESGQGPFDYGYTF. The chain couples TRBV10-2 to TRBJ1-2; possibly TRBD1 for D (6 bases). V was trimmed by 0 bases and J by 3 bases, leaving 17 bases between them. Germline CDR1 and CDR2: WSHSY and SAAADI. The CDR3 length is 17 residues.

The chain uses TRBV7-2 and TRBJ1-2, with TRBD1 as a possible D gene (6 bases). Germline V gene lookup returns CDR1 SGHTA and CDR2 FQGNSA. The CDR3 has 14 amino acids. V gave up 5 bases and J gave up 4 bases, with 14 bases separating them. The CDR3 DNA is TGTGCCAGCAGCAACTTAGGACAGTTCTATGGCTACACCTTC. This encodes CASSNLGQFYGYTF.

The rearrangement uses TRBV2 and TRBJ1-5; 7 bases align to TRBD1. This CDR3 comprises 14 residues. The junction had 7 bases not matched to a gene; V was cut back by 7 bases and J by 4 bases. Germline CDR1 is SNHLY and CDR2 is FYNNEI. Here the CDR3 reads CASTHRDRNQPQHF. Here the CDR3 DNA reads TGTGCCAGCACTCACCGGGACAGAAATCAGCCCCAGCATTTT.

The chain uses TRBV7-9 and TRBJ1-1, with D perhaps TRBD1 (5 bases). Germline V gives CDR1 SEHNR, CDR2 FQNEAQ (reference sequence). With 2 bases removed from V and 0 bases from J, the gap between germline ends came to 13 bases. The CDR3 has 16 residues. In DNA, the CDR3 is TGTGCCAGCAGCTTATGGGGCAAGGGGATGAACACTGAAGCTTTCTTT. It specifies CASSLWGKGMNTEAFF. The whole variable domain, filled in from reference TRBV7-9 and TRBJ1-1, reads DTGVSQNPRHKITKRGQNVTFRCDPISEHNRLYWYRQTLGQGPEFLTYFQNEAQLEKSRLLSDRFSAERPKGSFSTLEIQRTEQGDSAMYLCASSLWGKGMNTEAFFGQGTRLTVV.

V is TRBV5-1 and J is TRBJ1-2; TRBD1 is a possible D gene (5 bases). This CDR3 spans 15 amino acids. V was cut by 3 bases and J by 2 bases, with 14 bases left in between. CDR1 is SGHRS, CDR2 YFSETQ, per germline. This chain's CDR3 is CASSYTGTVNYGYTF. In DNA form, the CDR3 reads TGCGCCAGCAGCTATACCGGGACGGTAAACTATGGCTACACCTTC.

Only a few counts were recorded for this clone. The chain combines TRBV5-1 with TRBJ1-1; a weak D match, TRBD1 (6 bases). CDR1 and CDR2 (germline): SGHRS, YFSETQ. The CDR3 is made up of 17 amino acids. Trimming stripped 1 base from V and 0 bases from J, with 16 bases between. This chain's CDR3 is CASSLLGGVRLNTEAFF. CDR3 nucleotides: TGCGCCAGCAGCTTGCTCGGGGGCGTTCGATTGAACACTGAAGCTTTCTTT.

The V and J genes are TRBV30 and TRBJ1-6; D is unresolved. Trimming removed 2 bases at V and 8 bases at J, with 7 bases between. Germline V gene sequence: CDR1 GTSNPN, CDR2 SVGIG (reference sequence). This CDR3 spans 12 amino acids. CDR3 residues: CAWSWRDSPLHF. The CDR3 region has the DNA TGTGCCTGGAGTTGGCGGGATTCACCCCTCCACTTT.

This chain connects TRBV5-1 to TRBJ2-3; D not resolved. The CDR3 has 15 amino acids. V lost 0 bases and J 0 bases, leaving 8 bases between the germline ends. Germline loops: CDR1 SGHRS, CDR2 YFSETQ. The CDR3 reads CASSLGGPSTDTQYF. The DNA of the CDR3 is TGCGCCAGCAGCTTGGGCGGCCCTAGCACAGATACGCAGTATTTT.

V is TRBV18 and J is TRBJ1-1; no clear D. The CDR3 is 11 residues long. Trimming stripped 3 bases from V and 5 bases from J, with 4 bases between. Germline values: CDR1 KGHSH, CDR2 LQKENI. CDR3 DNA sequence: TGTGCCAGCTCACCTACAACTGAAGCTTTCTTT. Translation gives CASSPTTEAFF.

This clone was seen only a few times. This sequence joins TRBV19 and TRBJ2-1; tentatively, D is TRBD1 or TRBD2 (6 bases each). CDR3 length: 16 residues. The ends were cut back, 6 bases at V and 6 bases at J, with 21 bases in the middle. CDR1 and CDR2 (germline): LNHDA, SQIVND (reference sequence). The CDR3 reads CASRGGVGALRNEQFF. The DNA of the CDR3 is TGTGCCAGTAGGGGAGGAGTGGGGGCCCTCCGCAATGAGCAGTTCTTC. Variable domain in full (rest from reference TRBV19 and TRBJ2-1): DGGITQSPKYLFRKEGQNVTLSCEQNLNHDAMYWYRQDPGQGLRLIYYSQIVNDFQKGDIAEGYSVSREKKESFPLTVTSAQKNPTAFYLCASRGGVGALRNEQFFGPGTRLTVL.

The rearrangement uses TRBV10-3 and TRBJ1-3; D uncertain. The CDR3 consists of 15 residues. Between the trimmed V and J ends, which lost 4 bases and 2 bases, there was a span of 12 bases. CDR1 is ENHRY and CDR2 is SYGVKD in the germline V gene. For the CDR3, the DNA is TGTGCCATCAGTGGGACTGGGAAAACTGGAAACACCATATATTTT. Residues: CAISGTGKTGNTIYF.

The chain is built from TRBV14 and TRBJ1-1, with unresolved D. The V and J ends lost 1 base and 2 bases respectively, with 8 bases between them. The CDR3 sequence is 14 residues long. Germline CDR1 and CDR2: SGHDN and FVKESK. The CDR3 DNA is TGTGCCAGCAGCCAAGCAGGCTCTAACACTGAAGCTTTCTTT. This sequence encodes CASSQAGSNTEAFF.